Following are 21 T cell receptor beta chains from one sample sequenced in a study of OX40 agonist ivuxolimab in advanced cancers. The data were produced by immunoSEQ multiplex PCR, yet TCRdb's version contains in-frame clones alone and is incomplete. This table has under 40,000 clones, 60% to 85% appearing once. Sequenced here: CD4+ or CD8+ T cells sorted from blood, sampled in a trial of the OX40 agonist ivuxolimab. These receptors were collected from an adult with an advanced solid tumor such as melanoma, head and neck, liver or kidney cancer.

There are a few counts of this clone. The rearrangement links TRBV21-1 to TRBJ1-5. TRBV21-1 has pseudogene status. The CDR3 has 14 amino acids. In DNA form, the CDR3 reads TGTGCCAGCAGCCCTAAGCGGATCAATCAGCCCCAGCATTTT. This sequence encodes CASSPKRINQPQHF.

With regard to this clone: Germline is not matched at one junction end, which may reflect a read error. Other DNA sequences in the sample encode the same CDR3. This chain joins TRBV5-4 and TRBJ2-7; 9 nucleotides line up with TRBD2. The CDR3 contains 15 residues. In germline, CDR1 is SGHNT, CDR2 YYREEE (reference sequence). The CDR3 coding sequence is TGCGCCAGCAGCTTGGCGGGGGGGCCATCCTACGAGCAGTACTTC. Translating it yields CASSLAGGPSYEQYF.

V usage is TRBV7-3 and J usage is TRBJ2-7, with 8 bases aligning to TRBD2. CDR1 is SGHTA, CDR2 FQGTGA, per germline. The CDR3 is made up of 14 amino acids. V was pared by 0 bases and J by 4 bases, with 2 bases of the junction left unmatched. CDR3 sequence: CASSLTPSGYEQYF. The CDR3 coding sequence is TGTGCCAGCAGCTTAACCCCTAGCGGGTACGAGCAGTACTTC.

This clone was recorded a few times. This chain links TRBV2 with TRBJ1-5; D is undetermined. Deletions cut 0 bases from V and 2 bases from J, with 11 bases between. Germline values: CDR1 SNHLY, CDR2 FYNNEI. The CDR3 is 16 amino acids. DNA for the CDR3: TGTGCCAGCAGTGAAGCGCCCGGGGTCGGCAATCAGCCCCAGCATTTT. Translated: CASSEAPGVGNQPQHF.

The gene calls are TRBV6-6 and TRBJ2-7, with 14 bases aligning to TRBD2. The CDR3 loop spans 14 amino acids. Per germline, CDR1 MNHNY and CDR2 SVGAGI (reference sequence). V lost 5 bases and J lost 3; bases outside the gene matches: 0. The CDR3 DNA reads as TGTGCCAGCAGTGGGACTAGCGGGAGCTACGAGCAGTACTTC. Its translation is CASSGTSGSYEQYF.

As DNA, the CDR3 is TGCGCCAGCAGCCCCCCCCAGGGGGCGGACGAGCAGTACTTC. Its protein product is CASSPPQGADEQYF. This sequence joins TRBV4-1 and TRBJ2-7; 8 nucleotides align to TRBD1. The junction had 7 bases not matched to a gene; V was cut back by 4 bases and J by 5 bases. Per germline, CDR1 MGHRA and CDR2 YSYEKL. This CDR3 comprises 14 residues.

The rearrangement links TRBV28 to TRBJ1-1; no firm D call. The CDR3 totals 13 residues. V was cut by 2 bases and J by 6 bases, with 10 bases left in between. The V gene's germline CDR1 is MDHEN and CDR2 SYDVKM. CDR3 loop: CASSLRLKAEAFF. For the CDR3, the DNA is TGTGCCAGCAGTTTAAGGTTGAAGGCTGAAGCTTTCTTT.

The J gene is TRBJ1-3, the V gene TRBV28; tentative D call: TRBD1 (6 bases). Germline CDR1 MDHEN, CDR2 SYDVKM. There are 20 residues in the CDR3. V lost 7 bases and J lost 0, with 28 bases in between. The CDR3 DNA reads TGTGCCAGCATAACCGGGGGGGGCAGGGACTTTACACTCTCTGGAAACACCATATATTTT. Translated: CASITGGGRDFTLSGNTIYF.

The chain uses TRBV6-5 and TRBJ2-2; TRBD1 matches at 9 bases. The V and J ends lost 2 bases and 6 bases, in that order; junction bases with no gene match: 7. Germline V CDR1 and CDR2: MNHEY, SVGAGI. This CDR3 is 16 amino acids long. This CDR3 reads CASSYRGQGRAGELFF. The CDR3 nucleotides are TGTGCCAGCAGTTACCGGGGACAGGGAAGGGCCGGGGAGCTGTTTTTT.

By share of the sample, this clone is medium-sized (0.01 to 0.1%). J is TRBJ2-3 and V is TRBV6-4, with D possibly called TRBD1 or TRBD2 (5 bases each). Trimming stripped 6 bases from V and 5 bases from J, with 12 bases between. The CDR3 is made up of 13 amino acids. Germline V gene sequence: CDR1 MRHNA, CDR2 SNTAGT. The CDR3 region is CASSPLGGDTQYF. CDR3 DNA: TGTGCCAGCAGCCCCCTTGGGGGAGATACGCAGTATTTT.

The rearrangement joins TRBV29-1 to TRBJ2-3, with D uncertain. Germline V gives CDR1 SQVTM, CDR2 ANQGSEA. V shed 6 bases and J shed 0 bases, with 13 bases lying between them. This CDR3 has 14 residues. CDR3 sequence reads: CSVLVLRSTDTQYF. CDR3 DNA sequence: TGCAGCGTCCTTGTTTTGAGGAGCACAGATACGCAGTATTTT.

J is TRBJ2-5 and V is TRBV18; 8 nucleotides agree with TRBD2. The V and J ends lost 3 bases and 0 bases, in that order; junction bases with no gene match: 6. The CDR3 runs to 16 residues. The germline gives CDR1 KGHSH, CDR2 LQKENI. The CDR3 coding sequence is TGTGCCAGCTCACCTACTAGCGGTGCGTACCAAGAGACCCAGTACTTC. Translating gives CASSPTSGAYQETQYF.

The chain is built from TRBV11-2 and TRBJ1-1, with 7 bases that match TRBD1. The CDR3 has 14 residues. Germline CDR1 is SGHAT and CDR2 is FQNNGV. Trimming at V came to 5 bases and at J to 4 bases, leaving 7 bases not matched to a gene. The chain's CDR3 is CASSTQTGPTEAFF. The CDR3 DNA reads TGTGCCAGCAGCACCCAGACAGGGCCCACTGAAGCTTTCTTT.

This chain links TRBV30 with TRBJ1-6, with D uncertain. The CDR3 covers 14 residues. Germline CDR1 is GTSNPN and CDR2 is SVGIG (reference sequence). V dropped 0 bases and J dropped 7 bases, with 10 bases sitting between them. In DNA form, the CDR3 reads TGTGCCTGGAGTGTACCGGGGAAGAATTCACCCCTCCACTTT. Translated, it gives CAWSVPGKNSPLHF.

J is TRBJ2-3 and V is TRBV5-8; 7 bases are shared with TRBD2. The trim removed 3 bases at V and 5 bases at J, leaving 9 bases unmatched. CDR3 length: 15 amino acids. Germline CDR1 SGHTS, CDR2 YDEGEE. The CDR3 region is CASSWAGGSIDTQYF. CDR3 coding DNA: TGTGCCAGCAGCTGGGCCGGCGGGAGTATAGATACGCAGTATTTT.

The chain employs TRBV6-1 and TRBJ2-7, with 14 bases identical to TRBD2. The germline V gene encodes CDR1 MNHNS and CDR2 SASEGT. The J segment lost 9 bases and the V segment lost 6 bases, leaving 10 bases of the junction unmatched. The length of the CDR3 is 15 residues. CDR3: CASRGTSGSSTRQYF. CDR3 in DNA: TGTGCCAGCAGGGGGACTAGCGGGAGCTCAACTCGGCAGTACTTC.

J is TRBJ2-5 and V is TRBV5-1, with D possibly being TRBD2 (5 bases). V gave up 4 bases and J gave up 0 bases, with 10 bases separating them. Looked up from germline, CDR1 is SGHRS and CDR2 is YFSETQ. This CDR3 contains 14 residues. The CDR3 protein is CASSTAEHQETQYF. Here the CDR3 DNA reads TGCGCCAGCAGCACAGCGGAGCACCAAGAGACCCAGTACTTC. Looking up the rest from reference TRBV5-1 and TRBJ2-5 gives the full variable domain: KAGVTQTPRYLIKTRGQQVTLSCSPISGHRSVSWYQQTPGQGLQFLFEYFSETQRNKGNFPGRFSGRQFSNSRSEMNVSTLELGDSALYLCASSTAEHQETQYFGPGTRLLVL.

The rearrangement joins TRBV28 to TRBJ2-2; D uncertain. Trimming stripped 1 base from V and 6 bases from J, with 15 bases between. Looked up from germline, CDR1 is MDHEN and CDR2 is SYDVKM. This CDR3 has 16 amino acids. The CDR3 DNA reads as TGTGCCAGCAGTTTATCCACGGTCCTATTAGCCGGGGAGCTGTTTTTT. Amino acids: CASSLSTVLLAGELFF.

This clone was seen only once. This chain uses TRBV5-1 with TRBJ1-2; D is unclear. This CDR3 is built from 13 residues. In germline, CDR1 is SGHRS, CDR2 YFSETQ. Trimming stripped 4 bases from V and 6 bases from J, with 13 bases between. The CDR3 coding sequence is TGCGCCAGCAGCCTACGGTTCAGCGATGGCTACACCTTC. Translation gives CASSLRFSDGYTF.

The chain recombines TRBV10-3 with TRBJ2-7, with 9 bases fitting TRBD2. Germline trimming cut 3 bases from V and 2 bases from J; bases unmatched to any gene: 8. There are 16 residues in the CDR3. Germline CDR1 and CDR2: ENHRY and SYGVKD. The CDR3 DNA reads TGTGCCATCAGTGACCCTAGACTAGCGGCAGCCTACGAGCAGTACTTC. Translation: CAISDPRLAAAYEQYF.

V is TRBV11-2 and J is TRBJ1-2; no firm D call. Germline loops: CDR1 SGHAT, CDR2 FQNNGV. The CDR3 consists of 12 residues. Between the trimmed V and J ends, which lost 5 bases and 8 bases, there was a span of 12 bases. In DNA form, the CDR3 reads TGTGCCAGCAGCCCACTAACGGGGGGCTACACCTTC. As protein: CASSPLTGGYTF. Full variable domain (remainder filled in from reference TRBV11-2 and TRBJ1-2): EAGVAQSPRYKIIEKRQSVAFWCNPISGHATLYWYQQILGQGPKLLIQFQNNGVVDDSQLPKDRFSAERLKGVDSTLKIQPAKLEDSAVYLCASSPLTGGYTFGSGTRLTVV.